This T cell receptor beta chain comes out of a study of T-cell reconstitution after alpha-beta-depleted transplantation in children. Library preparation (for TCRbeta) was performed with unique molecular identifiers. Each CDR3 protein gets one entry after TCRdb re-called the PCR reads with MiXCR. The table lists fewer than 700,000 distinct CDR3 sequences, 10% to 15% of them singletons. V was pared by 8 bases and J by 0 bases, with 5 bases between. The CDR3 length is 12 residues. Germline CDR1 and CDR2: MDHEN and SYDVKM. This chain links TRBV28 with TRBJ1-5; no clear D gene. This sequence was found in a male patient between 5 and 17 years old who had a stem cell transplant for acute myeloid leukemia, so the T cells may come from the graft donor. The starting material was PBMCs, mostly from graft donor cells, obtained 360 days after TCRalphabeta/CD19-depleted stem cell transplant. The CDR3 loop is CASGDSNQPQHF. DNA of the CDR3: TGTGCCAGCGGGGATAGCAATCAGCCCCAGCATTTT.